This T cell receptor (beta chain) was recorded in a study of blood T cell repertoires in COVID-19 (TCRdb year 2020). Concerning the study at large: Samples covering the acute and convalescent phases of COVID-19 were provided by collaborators in the United States, Italy and Spain. The material from the prospective study consisted of cDNA or gDNA derived from T cells, B-cell-depleted T cells, or PBMCs. Subjects who had been exposed to COVID-19, were actively infected with it, or had recovered from it provided the deeply sampled blood TCRbeta repertoires that made up the dataset. The repertoires were released in a freely available public database meant as a resource for research on the immune response to SARS-CoV-2. The samples were drawn from two sources: the first 160 participants of the ongoing ImmuneRACE study, and some 1,300 subjects contributed by 6 global collaborators. A de-identified subject ID, COVID-19 status, age in years and sex were almost always included in the sample metadata. HLA class I and class II types, where available, came from metadata supplied by the sample provider rather than from assay-based typing.

Each collaborating institution followed its own protocols to collect whole blood in K2EDTA tubes. For TCRbeta analysis, collaborator samples were shipped as frozen whole blood, as isolated PBMCs, or as DNA extracted from either sample type. TCRbeta CDR3 regions were amplified from genomic DNA using the immunoSEQ Assay, a bias-controlled multiplex PCR. The study's own analysis went as follows. Nucleated cell counts per sample were estimated from amplification of reference gene primers within the assay. To quantify the absolute abundance of each unique TCRbeta CDR3 rearrangement, sequence reads were collapsed and filtered. For each sample, productive Simpson clonality was calculated by taking the square root of Simpson's diversity index across productive rearrangements. TCRdb's version of the immuneACCESS table is confined to in-frame rearrangements and falls short of the full clone set. An unresolved V gene accounts for under half of the shortfall where checked; the remainder is of unknown origin. Clone size and V and J calls were adopted from that table, with D and trimming inferred from the DNA. In all, the sample holds around 50,000 clones, and over 65% of those were seen once. The biggest ten clones account for 5.3% of the sample.

V sheds 2 bases and J sheds 0 bases, leaving 10 bases between their ends. CDR1 is given as LGHDT and CDR2 as YNNKEL, both from the germline V gene (reference sequence). The CDR3 numbers 15 residues from cysteine through phenylalanine. Here the CDR3 DNA is all that survives: 45 bases in frame from base 1. Concerning this clone itself: The antigen this receptor binds is unknown. No qualities accompany the bases; no much larger clone lies one base away.

The full study reports these points: How much clinical and demographic metadata was included differed by source and by participant, and the metadata was provided uncurated.

The sequence joins TRBV3-1 (or the pseudogene TRBV3-2) to TRBJ1-2, and the D gene may be TRBD1, 5 bases matching. The receptor was isolated from a human donor in a cohort sampled during active COVID-19. Sample: peripheral blood. The CDR3 in this case is CASSQRDRANYGYTF. The DNA sequence is given as TGTGCCAGCAGCCAAAGAGACAGAGCTAACTATGGCTACACCTTC.